One and the same sample provided the 20 T cell receptor beta chains below, sequenced in a study of T-cell reconstitution after alpha-beta-depleted transplantation in children. Library preparation (for TCRbeta) was performed with unique molecular identifiers. TCRdb reprocessed the PCR reads via MiXCR and lists one record per CDR3 protein. Altogether just over 950,000 distinct CDR3 sequences are present, about 31% being singletons, with the ten largest covering more than 25%. Sample: PBMCs, mostly from graft donor cells, taken 360 days after TCRalphabeta/CD19-depleted stem cell transplant. The receptors stem from a boy younger than two who had a stem cell transplant for SCID, so the T cells may come from the graft donor.

This clonotype was counted a few times. The chain links TRBV6-1 to TRBJ2-2; 9 bases agree with TRBD1. Looked up from germline, CDR1 is MNHNS and CDR2 is SASEGT. The CDR3 runs 17 residues. V was pared by 5 bases and J by 3 bases, with 10 bases of the junction left unmatched. The CDR3 DNA reads as TGTGCCAGCAGTCCAGCGCAGGGACAGGGCTACACCGGGGAGCTGTTTTTT. Translation gives CASSPAQGQGYTGELFF.

The V and J genes are TRBV3-1 and TRBJ2-1; TRBD2 might be the D (6 bases). Germline assignment: CDR1 LGHDT and CDR2 YNNKEL (reference sequence). The CDR3 runs 16 residues. Between the trimmed V and J ends, which lost 0 bases and 0 bases, there was a span of 9 bases. CDR3 residues: CASSQDLRGSYNEQFF. In nucleotides, the CDR3 is TGTGCCAGCAGCCAAGATTTGCGGGGCTCCTACAATGAGCAGTTCTTC.

This clonotype was found many times. This rearrangement joins TRBV5-1 to TRBJ2-2; D not resolved. V shed 0 bases and J shed 4 bases, with 7 bases lying between them. The V gene's germline CDR1 is SGHRS and CDR2 YFSETQ. The CDR3 contains 14 residues. The CDR3 DNA is TGCGCCAGCAGCTTGGCCGGTGGCACCGGGGAGCTGTTTTTT. This gives the protein CASSLAGGTGELFF.

In this sample, this clonotype turned up a few times. The chain carries TRBV5-1 and TRBJ2-7, with D unclear. The CDR3 consists of 14 residues. CDR1 is SGHRS, CDR2 YFSETQ, per germline. Trimming took off 0 bases at V and 1 base at J, with 8 bases between the two ends. CDR3 residues: CASSLAVKSYEQYF. The CDR3 nucleotides are TGCGCCAGCAGCTTGGCCGTCAAATCCTACGAGCAGTACTTC.

This clonotype came up once. The rearrangement links TRBV30 to TRBJ2-7; D is undetermined. Per the germline V gene, CDR1 is GTSNPN and CDR2 is SVGIG (reference sequence). The CDR3 has 15 amino acids. V gave up 1 base and J gave up 2 bases, with 15 bases separating them. The CDR3 bases are TGTGCCTGGAGTGACCGGAGCTGGTCGCCCTACGAGCAGTACTTC. It is translated as CAWSDRSWSPYEQYF.

This clonotype turned up a few times. This sequence joins TRBV6-2 or TRBV6-3 and TRBJ2-3; tentative D call: TRBD2 (7 bases). V was cut by 8 bases and J by 3 bases, with 21 bases left in between. CDR3 length: 16 amino acids. CDR1 is MNHEY, CDR2 SVGEGT, per germline. Here the CDR3 reads CASPLLGGGKTDTQYF. The CDR3 region has the DNA TGTGCCAGCCCTTTACTGGGGGGGGGCAAAACAGATACGCAGTATTTT.

This clonotype was recorded a few times. The chain couples TRBV4-1 to TRBJ2-1, with D tentatively TRBD2 (5 bases). Trimming removed 1 base from V and 8 bases from J, with 9 bases in between. The CDR3 runs to 13 residues. Germline V gene lookup returns CDR1 MGHRA and CDR2 YSYEKL. CDR3 region: CASSQVGLDEQFF. The CDR3 DNA reads TGCGCCAGCAGCCAAGTAGGACTCGATGAGCAGTTCTTC.

This clonotype was counted ten times or more. The genes are TRBV5-1 and TRBJ2-3; tentatively, D is TRBD2 (5 bases). V was clipped by 0 bases and J by 4 bases, with 12 bases between them. The CDR3 spans 15 residues. The V gene's germline CDR1 is SGHRS and CDR2 YFSETQ. In DNA form, the CDR3 reads TGCGCCAGCAGCTTGGGAGGGCCGGGCGCAGATACGCAGTATTTT. This encodes CASSLGGPGADTQYF.

This clonotype appeared many times. V usage is TRBV28 and J usage is TRBJ2-5; D is perhaps TRBD1 or TRBD2 (5 bases each). The V gene's germline CDR1 is MDHEN and CDR2 SYDVKM. Trimming took 6 bases from V and 3 from J, leaving 17 bases between them. The CDR3 loop spans 15 amino acids. CDR3 loop: CASRPVGVGKETQYF. The CDR3 nucleotides read TGTGCCAGCAGGCCCGTGGGGGTGGGGAAAGAGACCCAGTACTTC.

This clonotype came up a few times. The chain carries TRBV7-3 and TRBJ2-3, with 9 bases that match TRBD1. The trim removed 5 bases at V and 4 bases at J, leaving 13 bases unmatched. CDR3 length equals 17 residues. CDR1 is SGHTA and CDR2 is FQGTGA in the germline V gene. The CDR3 sequence is CASSPHWGTGGADTQYF. Here the CDR3 DNA reads TGTGCCAGCAGCCCCCATTGGGGTACAGGGGGCGCAGATACGCAGTATTTT.

The CDR3 DNA follows: TGCGCCAGCAGCCAAGATCAGGACGGATCCGCCTACGAGCAGTACTTC. This encodes CASSQDQDGSAYEQYF. This chain uses TRBV4-1 with TRBJ2-7; D is unclear. Germline CDR1 reads MGHRA; CDR2 reads YSYEKL. This CDR3 has 16 amino acids. V lost 0 bases and J 2 bases, leaving 14 bases between the germline ends.

This chain joins TRBV7-2 and TRBJ2-3; 10 bases agree with TRBD2. Germline CDR1 is SGHTA and CDR2 is FQGNSA. CDR3 size: 16 residues. The ends lost 5 bases at V and 0 bases at J; junction bases unmatched: 5. The CDR3 spells CASSLALAGSTDTQYF. The CDR3, as DNA: TGTGCCAGCAGCCTTGCACTAGCGGGGAGCACAGATACGCAGTATTTT.

This clonotype has a handful of counts. This CDR3 is CASSPDVLEAFF. The CDR3 DNA follows: TGTGCCAGCTCACCAGACGTCCTTGAAGCTTTCTTT. The V call is TRBV18, the J call TRBJ1-1; D remains unclear. CDR3 length equals 12 residues. Trimming removed 2 bases at V and 7 bases at J, with 8 bases between. The germline gives CDR1 KGHSH, CDR2 LQKENI.

The gene calls are TRBV6-2 or TRBV6-3 and TRBJ1-2, with D unresolved. Germline CDR1 is MNHEY and CDR2 is SVGEGT. The CDR3 totals 13 residues. Trimming removed 2 bases at V and 4 bases at J, with 8 bases between. CDR3: CASSYGMPYGYTF. CDR3 bases: TGTGCCAGCAGTTACGGCATGCCCTATGGCTACACCTTC.

The rearrangement joins TRBV5-1 to TRBJ2-5, with D tentatively TRBD1 (5 bases). Germline CDR1 is SGHRS and CDR2 is YFSETQ. The CDR3 loop spans 14 amino acids. V was cut by 2 bases and J by 2 bases, with 10 bases left in between. This CDR3 is CASSLGYRQETQYF. As DNA, the CDR3 is TGCGCCAGCAGCTTAGGATACAGGCAAGAGACCCAGTACTTC.

This clonotype was counted between two and nine times. The J gene is TRBJ2-1, the V gene TRBV20-1, with 10 bases matching TRBD2. Losses at the gene ends were 6 bases for V and 13 bases for J; bases not matched to a gene: 18. Per the germline V gene, CDR1 is DFQATT and CDR2 is SNEGSKA (reference sequence). The CDR3 runs to 15 residues. The CDR3 coding sequence is TGCAGTGCGTCCGATTCTAGCGGGGGTCAATGGGGTCAGTTCTTC. Protein product: CSASDSSGGQWGQFF.

This clonotype showed up many times. The chain links TRBV29-1 to TRBJ2-7; 7 nucleotides line up with TRBD1. V lost 5 bases, J lost 3 bases, and 13 bases stayed unmatched. The length of the CDR3 is 15 residues. The germline CDR1 and CDR2 sequences are SQVTM and ANQGSEA. The CDR3 DNA reads TGCAGCGTTAGGGGGCCACAGGGGAGTGGCTACGAGCAGTACTTC. Encoded protein: CSVRGPQGSGYEQYF.

This clonotype was counted between two and nine times. The J gene is TRBJ2-1, the V gene TRBV6-4, with 8 bases identical to TRBD2. The CDR3 is 16 residues long. Trimming removed 2 bases from V and 3 bases from J; junction bases left unmatched: 6. Per germline, CDR1 MRHNA and CDR2 SNTAGT. The CDR3 reads CASSDGISGDYNEQFF. CDR3 coding DNA: TGTGCCAGCAGTGACGGTATTAGCGGGGACTACAATGAGCAGTTCTTC.

A few counts support this clonotype. This rearrangement joins TRBV20-1 to TRBJ1-5; a possible D gene is TRBD1 (5 bases). Per the germline V gene, CDR1 is DFQATT and CDR2 is SNEGSKA (reference sequence). The CDR3 sequence is 13 residues long. With 0 bases removed from V and 9 bases from J, the gap between germline ends came to 12 bases. CDR3 DNA: TGCAGTGCTAGAGATTCCGGGGGTCGGCCCCAGCATTTT. Amino acid sequence: CSARDSGGRPQHF.

V and J are TRBV6-2 or TRBV6-3 and TRBJ1-4; D might be TRBD1 (5 bases). The V gene lost 2 bases and the J gene lost 7 bases, with 14 bases spanning the gap. CDR3 length: 15 amino acids. Germline-derived CDR1 and CDR2 are MNHEY and SVGEGT. The CDR3 protein is CASSYGKGRSEKLFF. As DNA, the CDR3 is TGTGCCAGCAGTTACGGCAAGGGGCGCTCTGAAAAACTGTTTTTT.